In its sample, the clone carrying this T cell receptor (beta chain) was seen many times. Antigen unknown. The data belong to a study of T cells in Graves' hyperthyroidism and ophthalmopathy. Study results and limitations: The model anticipated ophthalmopathy a median about six months pre-onset.

Researchers amplified the TCR beta CDR3 regions from RNA transcripts. A set of HTBI primers served as the primers for a first-round RT-PCR of the TCR CDR3. TCRdb passed the multiplex PCR reads through MiXCR, listing each CDR3 protein once. There are under 400,000 distinct CDR3 sequences in the sample; 13% to 15% occur only once, and approximately 19% lies in the top ten. Exclusion followed for patients with uncontrolled infection, other autoimmune disease, pregnancy or lactation. The PBMCs had their origin in around 9.1 ml of fresh peripheral blood. This CDR3 region has 15 residues. J was trimmed by 4 bases and V by 8 bases; bases with no gene match: 13. Germline-derived CDR1 and CDR2 are SGHRS and YFSETQ.

The TCR was taken from a woman aged 60-70 years with Graves' ophthalmopathy. The material sequenced was blood. The chain couples TRBV5-1 to TRBJ2-3; the match to TRBD2 covers 7 bases. CDR3 nucleotide sequence: TGCGCCAGTCGGGGAGGCGGGAGAGGTGCAGATACGCAGTATTTT. Protein: CASRGGGRGADTQYF.